This paragraph covers one T cell receptor (beta chain) sequence. TCRdb recomputed calls from the reads with MiXCR, one row per CDR3 protein. The sample has thousands of distinct CDR3 sequences, roughly 20% seen once. The record originates from a study of liver allograft versus peripheral blood T cells. About the study: The study compared liver allograft T cell receptor repertoires against peripheral blood repertoires of liver transplant recipients.

With 1 base clipped from V and 7 bases from J, the junction kept 6 bases outside the gene matches. Germline V CDR1 and CDR2: SGHAT, FQNNGV. The CDR3 contains 15 residues. This clonotype was sampled from a human patient who had a liver transplant. Some T cells may possibly be graft donor cells. The gene calls are TRBV11-2 and TRBJ2-1, with TRBD2 matching over 8 bases. The CDR3 DNA is TGTGCCAGCAGCTTAGCGGGGGGGTTCATGAATGAGCAGTTCTTC. It is translated as CASSLAGGFMNEQFF.